This TCR beta chain was identified during a study of cytomegalovirus exposure and HLA in healthy donors. PCR involved 60 Vbeta and 13 Jbeta primers. Using immunoSEQ multiplex PCR, the repertoire was profiled, and TCRdb retains in-frame clones only, with some absent. This sample yields approximately 130,000 clones, of which approximately 70% are seen a single time; around 2.5% belongs to the top ten. Trimming shortened V by 0 bases and J by 0 bases, and 10 bases separated the two germline ends. CDR1 is LGHNA, CDR2 YSLEER, per germline. The CDR3 contains 16 residues. This sequence joins TRBV4-3 and TRBJ2-3; possibly TRBD2 for D (5 bases). This clonotype originated in a woman aged 55-69 years in good health and CMV-seropositive. Input material: PBMCs. The CDR3 coding sequence is TGCGCCAGCAGCCAAGATACGGGAACTAGCACAGATACGCAGTATTTT. This codes for CASSQDTGTSTDTQYF.